This T cell receptor (beta chain) was documented in a study of cytomegalovirus exposure and HLA in healthy donors. The PCR employed 60 Vbeta primers together with 13 Jbeta primers. This table comes from immunoSEQ multiplex PCR, and its TCRdb copy is limited to in-frame clones, with some not included. The sample has tens of thousands of clones; around 79% are singletons. A few counts support this clone. The antigen is undetermined. V trimming: 5 bases; J trimming: 3 bases; junction bases outside the gene matches: 7. The length of the CDR3 is 14 residues. The V gene's germline CDR1 is SGHNT and CDR2 YYREEE (reference sequence). Broader study findings: It was shown in a later analysis that HLA-associated TCR beta chains were more clonally expanded than other, equally common chains.

Sequenced material: PBMCs. The V gene is TRBV5-4, the J gene TRBJ2-7; 8 nucleotides match TRBD2. The sequence came from a male donor in good health and CMV-seropositive. The CDR3 sequence is CASRTAGTSYEQYF. The CDR3 DNA is TGTGCCAGCAGAACTGCCGGGACTAGCTACGAGCAGTACTTC.